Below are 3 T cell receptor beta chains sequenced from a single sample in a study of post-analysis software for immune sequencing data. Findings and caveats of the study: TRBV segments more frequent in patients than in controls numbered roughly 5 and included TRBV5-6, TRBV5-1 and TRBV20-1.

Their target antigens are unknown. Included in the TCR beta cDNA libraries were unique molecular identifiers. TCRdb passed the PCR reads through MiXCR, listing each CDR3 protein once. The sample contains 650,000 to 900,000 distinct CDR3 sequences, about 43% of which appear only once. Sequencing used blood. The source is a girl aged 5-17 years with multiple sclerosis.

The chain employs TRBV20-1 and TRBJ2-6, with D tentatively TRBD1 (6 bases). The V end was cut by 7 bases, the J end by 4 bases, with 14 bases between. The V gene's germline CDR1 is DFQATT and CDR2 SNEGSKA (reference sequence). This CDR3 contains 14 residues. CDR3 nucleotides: TGCAGTGTTGACACAGGGTCCGGGGCCAACGTCCTGACTTTC. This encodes CSVDTGSGANVLTF.

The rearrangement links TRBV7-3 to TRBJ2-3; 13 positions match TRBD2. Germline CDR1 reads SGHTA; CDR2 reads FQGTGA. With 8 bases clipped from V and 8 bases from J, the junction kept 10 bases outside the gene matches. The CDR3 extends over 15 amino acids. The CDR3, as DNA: TGTGCCAGCGGACAACTAGCGGGAGGGCCGGGTACGCAGTATTTT. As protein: CASGQLAGGPGTQYF.

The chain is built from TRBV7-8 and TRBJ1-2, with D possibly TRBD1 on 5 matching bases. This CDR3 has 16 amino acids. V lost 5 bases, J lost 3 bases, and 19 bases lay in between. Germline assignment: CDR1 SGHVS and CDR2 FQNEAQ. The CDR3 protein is CASSAEGRGLYYGYTF. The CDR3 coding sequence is TGTGCCAGCAGCGCGGAGGGGAGGGGACTCTACTATGGCTACACCTTC.